The 21 T cell receptor beta chains reported below all come from one sample, sequenced in a study of glioma-infiltrating T cells. Amplification of TCR alpha and beta CDR3 regions from RNA used iRepertoire nested multiplex PCR. TCRdb passed the multiplex PCR reads through MiXCR, listing each CDR3 protein once. The repertoire includes about 190,000 distinct CDR3 sequences, 32% of them detected once, and roughly 21% sits in the top ten. Sequenced sample: glioma tissue, nonneoplastic brain tissue, or PBMCs (not recorded which). The receptors were sampled from a human donor with low-grade glioma or glioblastoma, undergoing nonglioma brain surgery, or in good health (not recorded which).

This clonotype was recorded a few times. This sequence may be a read error, since a much larger clone differs from it by one base. This rearrangement joins TRBV28 to TRBJ2-7; D is undetermined. Germline V gene lookup returns CDR1 MDHEN and CDR2 SYDVKM. This CDR3 has 10 residues. Deletions cut 10 bases from V and 4 bases from J, with 8 bases between. The CDR3 protein is CATGRYEQYF. The CDR3 DNA follows: TGTGCCACCGGGCGGTACGAGCAGTACTTC.

In its sample, this clonotype was seen many times. The chain is built from TRBV7-2 and TRBJ2-7; 9 nucleotides align to TRBD2. V was clipped by 1 base and J by 4 bases; unmatched bases: 14. The length of the CDR3 is 18 residues. CDR1 is SGHTA, CDR2 FQGNSA, per germline. CDR3 sequence: CASSLVFGTSLPRYEQYF. DNA for the CDR3: TGTGCCAGCAGCTTAGTTTTTGGGACTAGCCTCCCTAGGTACGAGCAGTACTTC.

This chain joins TRBV7-2 and TRBJ2-7, with TRBD2 matching over 11 bases. CDR3 size: 15 residues. V lost 7 bases to trimming and J lost 10 bases; unmatched junction nucleotides: 15. Germline CDR1 and CDR2: SGHTA and FQGNSA. The CDR3 loop reads CASTPQPLAGGFQYF. The CDR3 DNA reads TGTGCCAGCACCCCCCAGCCCCTAGCGGGGGGTTTTCAGTACTTC.

This clonotype was seen at least ten times. The V call is TRBV28, the J call TRBJ1-1; TRBD1 matches 7 bases. The CDR3 is 16 amino acids. Trimming removed 1 base from V and 1 base from J; junction bases left unmatched: 6. CDR1 and CDR2 from the germline V gene are MDHEN and SYDVKM. DNA for the CDR3: TGTGCCAGCAGTTTATCGGGGGAGGGGGCGAACACTGAAGCTTTCTTT. It yields the protein CASSLSGEGANTEAFF. The whole variable domain, remainder taken from reference TRBV28 and TRBJ1-1, is DVKVTQSSRYLVKRTGEKVFLECVQDMDHENMFWYRQDPGLGLRLIYFSYDVKMKEKGDIPEGYSVSREKKERFSLILESASTNQTSMYLCASSLSGEGANTEAFFGQGTRLTVV.

This clonotype was seen repeatedly, ten times or more. The V and J genes are TRBV5-1 and TRBJ2-1; D may be TRBD2 (5 bases). Trimming stripped 3 bases from V and 7 bases from J, with 11 bases between. Germline V gene sequence: CDR1 SGHRS, CDR2 YFSETQ. The CDR3 has 13 amino acids. The DNA of the CDR3 is TGCGCCAGCAGCTCGGACTCAGCTAATGAGCAGTTCTTC. It encodes CASSSDSANEQFF.

This clonotype has at least ten counts. V gene TRBV5-1 combines with J gene TRBJ2-1; 8 positions agree with TRBD1. This CDR3 region has 12 residues. In germline, CDR1 is SGHRS, CDR2 YFSETQ. J was trimmed by 9 bases and V by 6 bases; bases with no gene match: 5. CDR3 coding DNA: TGCGCCAGCAAAGACAGGGGTACTGAGCAGTTCTTC. This codes for CASKDRGTEQFF. Complete variable domain (other parts from reference TRBV5-1 and TRBJ2-1): KAGVTQTPRYLIKTRGQQVTLSCSPISGHRSVSWYQQTPGQGLQFLFEYFSETQRNKGNFPGRFSGRQFSNSRSEMNVSTLELGDSALYLCASKDRGTEQFFGPGTRLTVL.

The chain recombines TRBV7-9 with TRBJ2-4; D tentatively reads TRBD1 or TRBD2 (5 bases each). Trimming shortened V by 0 bases and J by 13 bases, and 7 bases separated the two germline ends. The germline V gene encodes CDR1 SEHNR and CDR2 FQNEAQ (reference sequence). CDR3 length: 11 amino acids. CDR3: CASSLAGPQYF. The CDR3 bases are TGTGCCAGCAGCTTAGCGGGACCCCAGTACTTC.

This chain joins TRBV19 and TRBJ2-7; possible D gene TRBD2, 5 bases. Germline assignment: CDR1 LNHDA and CDR2 SQIVND (reference sequence). Between the trimmed V and J ends, which lost 3 bases and 0 bases, there was a span of 12 bases. The CDR3 covers 15 residues. This CDR3 is CASSIGLAISYEQYF. In nucleotides, the CDR3 is TGTGCCAGTAGTATTGGGCTAGCTATCTCCTACGAGCAGTACTTC.

The rearrangement links TRBV12-3 or TRBV12-4 to TRBJ1-6; 9 positions match TRBD1. The junction had 5 bases not matched to a gene; V was cut back by 3 bases and J by 8 bases. The CDR3 runs 15 residues. The CDR3 protein is CASSLRQGVYSPLHF. CDR3 DNA sequence: TGTGCCAGCAGTTTGCGACAGGGGGTATATTCACCCCTCCACTTT.

This clonotype occurred many times. The chain links TRBV7-2 to TRBJ2-3; tentatively, D is TRBD1 or TRBD2 (5 bases each). The CDR3 covers 12 residues. Trimming left V 8 bases short and J 6 bases short, with 12 bases between. Germline V gene sequence: CDR1 SGHTA, CDR2 FQGNSA. The CDR3, as DNA: TGTGCCAGCGTCGAGGGGCATGATACGCAGTATTTT. Amino acids: CASVEGHDTQYF.

This clonotype was seen a few times. CDR3 nucleotides: TGTGCCAGCAGCTTGGACTCATATAGCAATCAGCCCCAGCATTTT. Protein product: CASSLDSYSNQPQHF. The chain recombines TRBV5-5 with TRBJ1-5; D is unclear. The germline gives CDR1 SGHKS, CDR2 YYEKEE (reference sequence). CDR3 length equals 15 residues. Trimming left V 0 bases short and J 0 bases short, with 7 bases between.

This clonotype was counted at least ten times. CDR3 DNA sequence: TGCAGTGCTAGCCGAGCAGGGTTCGGCAATCAGCCCCAGCATTTT. Its translation: CSASRAGFGNQPQHF. The V call is TRBV20-1, the J call TRBJ1-5; D is perhaps TRBD1 (5 bases). The CDR3 sequence is 15 residues long. V lost 3 bases and J lost 2, with 14 bases in between. Germline-derived CDR1 and CDR2 are DFQATT and SNEGSKA (reference sequence).

The rearrangement links TRBV6-2 or TRBV6-3 to TRBJ2-1, with TRBD2 identical over 8 bases. Per the germline V gene, CDR1 is MNHEY and CDR2 is SVGEGT. The CDR3 totals 14 residues. The V and J ends lost 2 bases and 8 bases, in that order; junction bases with no gene match: 5. CDR3 loop: CASSYRGRKDEQFF. In DNA, the CDR3 is TGTGCCAGCAGTTACCGCGGGAGGAAGGATGAGCAGTTCTTC.

V usage is TRBV4-3 and J usage is TRBJ2-7; TRBD2 aligns across 10 bases. V trimming: 1 base; J trimming: 4 bases; junction bases outside the gene matches: 4. The CDR3 is made up of 15 amino acids. CDR1 LGHNA and CDR2 YSLEER come from the germline V gene. The CDR3 coding sequence is TGCGCCAGCAGCCAAGCTAGCGGGAGCGCTTACGAGCAGTACTTC. Translation: CASSQASGSAYEQYF.

This clonotype occurred many times. The rearrangement uses TRBV24-1 and TRBJ2-3; 11 bases agree with TRBD2. This CDR3 spans 15 amino acids. The trim removed 6 bases at V and 8 bases at J, leaving 9 bases unmatched. Germline V gene lookup returns CDR1 KGHDR and CDR2 SFDVKD. The CDR3 reads CATSHPGLAEGTQYF. CDR3 nucleotides: TGTGCCACCAGTCATCCGGGACTAGCGGAAGGTACGCAGTATTTT.

In this sample, this clonotype turned up many times. The chain employs TRBV6-1 and TRBJ1-4; unclear D gene. CDR3 length: 14 amino acids. V was pared by 8 bases and J by 7 bases, with 17 bases between. Germline CDR1 is MNHNS and CDR2 is SASEGT. The CDR3 loop is CASSTPIRFEKLFF. CDR3 DNA sequence: TGTGCCAGCTCTACCCCGATCAGATTTGAAAAACTGTTTTTT.

The chain uses TRBV5-4 and TRBJ2-3; the D gene could be TRBD1 or TRBD2 (8 bases each). CDR3 length: 16 amino acids. From germline, CDR1 is SGHNT and CDR2 YYREEE (reference sequence). The V end was cut by 4 bases, the J end by 5 bases, with 20 bases between. In DNA, the CDR3 is TGTGCCAGCAGCCGGGGACTAGGGACAGGCAAAGATACGCAGTATTTT. This codes for CASSRGLGTGKDTQYF.

This clonotype was counted at least ten times. V and J are TRBV7-2 and TRBJ2-7, with 8 positions matching TRBD1. Unmatched junction bases numbered 5, after V lost 5 bases and J lost 2 bases. From germline, CDR1 is SGHTA and CDR2 FQGNSA. The CDR3 is made up of 14 amino acids. CDR3 amino acids: CASSTGQVPYEQYF. The DNA for the CDR3 is TGTGCCAGCAGCACGGGACAGGTACCCTACGAGCAGTACTTC.

In this sample, this clonotype turned up a few times. The chain combines TRBV12-3 or TRBV12-4 with TRBJ1-1; perhaps TRBD1 as D (5 bases). The CDR3 spans 15 residues. Trimming shortened V by 5 bases and J by 0 bases, and 13 bases separated the two germline ends. The DNA of the CDR3 is TGTGCCAGCAGTGCGGACAACCGAATGAACACTGAAGCTTTCTTT. It translates to CASSADNRMNTEAFF.

This clonotype has at least ten counts. J is TRBJ2-3 and V is TRBV7-2, with D possibly being TRBD2 (6 bases). CDR3 length equals 15 residues. The germline CDR1 and CDR2 sequences are SGHTA and FQGNSA. V dropped 1 base and J dropped 4 bases, with 12 bases sitting between them. The CDR3 sequence: CASSLGLGGADTQYF. For the CDR3, the DNA is TGTGCCAGCAGCTTAGGACTAGGAGGGGCAGATACGCAGTATTTT.

This clonotype was counted ten times or more. The CDR3: CASIGQVSGNTIYF. The CDR3 DNA follows: TGTGCCAGCATTGGACAGGTCTCTGGAAACACCATATATTTT. The chain recombines TRBV28 with TRBJ1-3; 7 bases agree with TRBD1. Trimming removed 7 bases from V and 0 bases from J; junction bases left unmatched: 3. The CDR3 loop spans 14 amino acids. CDR1 MDHEN and CDR2 SYDVKM come from the germline V gene.